These 29 T cell receptor beta chains share one sample of origin, sequenced in a study of blood T cell repertoires in COVID-19. Produced via immunoSEQ multiplex PCR; TCRdb's table is partial and in-frame only. This sample carries about 170,000 clones, about 85% of them seen once, and the ten largest clones take roughly 1.2%. The sample taken for sequencing was peripheral blood. Receptor source: a man in his 60s who had recovered from COVID-19.

The chain couples TRBV6-1 to TRBJ2-5, with 12 positions matching TRBD1. The CDR3 length is 15 residues. V was pared by 3 bases and J by 6 bases, with 5 bases of the junction left unmatched. In germline, CDR1 is MNHNS, CDR2 SASEGT. The chain's CDR3 is CASSEGQGAMKTQYF. Here the CDR3 DNA reads TGTGCCAGCAGTGAGGGACAGGGGGCGATGAAGACCCAGTACTTC.

The chain recombines TRBV7-9 with TRBJ1-1, with 8 nucleotides matching TRBD1. CDR1 SEHNR and CDR2 FQNEAQ come from the germline V gene (reference sequence). This CDR3 region has 16 residues. Trimming cost V 1 base and J 1 base; bases outside gene matches: 5. CDR3 coding DNA: TGTGCCAGCAGCTTAGACGAAGGACAGGGGAACACTGAAGCTTTCTTT. Its protein is CASSLDEGQGNTEAFF. The full variable domain, rest sourced from reference TRBV7-9 and TRBJ1-1, is DTGVSQNPRHKITKRGQNVTFRCDPISEHNRLYWYRQTLGQGPEFLTYFQNEAQLEKSRLLSDRFSAERPKGSFSTLEIQRTEQGDSAMYLCASSLDEGQGNTEAFFGQGTRLTVV.

The chain recombines TRBV28 with TRBJ1-1; tentative D call: TRBD1 (5 bases). From germline, CDR1 is MDHEN and CDR2 SYDVKM. The CDR3 sequence is 15 residues long. Trimming removed 4 bases at V and 4 bases at J, with 16 bases between. In nucleotides, the CDR3 is TGTGCCAGCAGTTCCCCGGGGACTATGGCCACTGAAGCTTTCTTT. It encodes CASSSPGTMATEAFF.

The rearrangement links TRBV18 to TRBJ2-7; the D gene is possibly TRBD1 (6 bases). Trimming left V 3 bases short and J 7 bases short, with 13 bases between. The V gene's germline CDR1 is KGHSH and CDR2 LQKENI. The CDR3 loop spans 13 amino acids. The CDR3 sequence is CASSPGAGWEQYF. In DNA, the CDR3 is TGTGCCAGCTCACCGGGGGCTGGGTGGGAGCAGTACTTC.

The rearrangement uses TRBV25-1 and TRBJ1-2; the D gene is possibly TRBD1 (5 bases). CDR3 length equals 13 residues. Trimming stripped 6 bases from V and 0 bases from J, with 8 bases between. Germline loops: CDR1 MGHDK, CDR2 SYGVNS. CDR3 nucleotides: TGTGCCAGCAGCGGGGGAGCTAACTATGGCTACACCTTC. Residues: CASSGGANYGYTF.

This clone was observed once. The chain recombines TRBV21-1 with TRBJ2-7; the DNA was not used to check the table's D call, TRBD1. TRBV21-1 is a pseudogene segment. The CDR3 covers 18 residues. CDR3: CASSNKGDSLKVSYEQYF. As DNA, the CDR3 is TGTGCCAGCAGCAACAAAGGGGACAGTTTGAAGGTTTCCTACGAGCAGTACTTC.

The V call is TRBV7-2, the J call TRBJ1-2; maybe TRBD1 (5 bases). Germline V gene sequence: CDR1 SGHTA, CDR2 FQGNSA. Trimming stripped 1 base from V and 4 bases from J, with 10 bases between. The CDR3 is 14 amino acids. The CDR3 sequence is CASSLGRVAYGYTF. The CDR3 bases are TGTGCCAGCAGCTTAGGCAGGGTGGCCTATGGCTACACCTTC.

V is TRBV7-8 and J is TRBJ1-6, with a tentative D call TRBD1 (5 bases). Germline CDR1 reads SGHVS; CDR2 reads FQNEAQ. Trimming cost V 1 base and J 4 bases, with 8 bases left between them. The CDR3 sequence is 15 residues long. This CDR3 is CASSLVPGYNSPLHF. The CDR3 DNA is TGTGCCAGCAGCTTAGTGCCAGGGTATAATTCACCCCTCCACTTT.

This clone has just one count. V gene TRBV11-3 combines with J gene TRBJ2-1; TRBD2 aligns across 10 bases. This CDR3 contains 14 residues. Germline V CDR1 and CDR2: SGHNT, YENEEA. The V and J ends lost 5 bases and 2 bases, in that order; junction bases with no gene match: 0. CDR3 coding DNA: TGTGCCAGCAGCCTAGCGGGGGCCTACAATGAGCAGTTCTTC. Its translation: CASSLAGAYNEQFF.

The chain links TRBV11-3 to TRBJ1-2; unclear D gene. The V and J ends lost 2 bases and 7 bases respectively, with 5 bases between them. Looked up from germline, CDR1 is SGHNT and CDR2 is YENEEA. This CDR3 comprises 11 residues. CDR3 in amino acids: CASSLSLGYTF. The DNA for the CDR3 is TGTGCCAGCAGCTTAAGCCTTGGCTACACCTTC.

The J gene is TRBJ1-2, the V gene TRBV3-1 (or the pseudogene TRBV3-2); maybe TRBD1 (5 bases). Trimming stripped 8 bases from V and 8 bases from J, with 18 bases between. The CDR3 runs 13 residues. The germline gives CDR1 LGHDT, CDR2 YNNKEL (reference sequence). The CDR3 region is CASAGGGMRGYTF. As DNA, the CDR3 is TGTGCCAGCGCCGGCGGGGGTATGCGGGGCTACACCTTC.

This rearrangement joins TRBV4-2 to TRBJ2-7; TRBD2 matches 7 bases. Looked up from germline, CDR1 is LGHNA and CDR2 is YNFKEQ. The junction had 5 bases not matched to a gene; V was cut back by 0 bases and J by 0 bases. The CDR3 runs to 16 residues. The CDR3 sequence: CASSQDGSGNSYEQYF. The CDR3 bases are TGTGCCAGCAGCCAAGACGGGAGCGGGAACTCCTACGAGCAGTACTTC.

This clone was observed once. The chain has TRBV29-1 and TRBJ2-3, with D possibly TRBD1 on 5 matching bases. Trimming cost V 3 bases and J 3 bases, with 13 bases left between them. Looked up from germline, CDR1 is SQVTM and CDR2 is ANQGSEA. This CDR3 is built from 14 residues. CDR3 sequence: CSVDRVGGTDTQYF. For the CDR3, the DNA is TGCAGCGTTGACAGGGTGGGTGGTACAGATACGCAGTATTTT.

The chain is built from TRBV19 and TRBJ1-3; 8 positions match TRBD1. V dropped 5 bases and J dropped 2; count of bases not matched to a gene: 17. CDR1 is LNHDA, CDR2 SQIVND, per germline (reference sequence). The CDR3 runs to 19 residues. The chain's CDR3 is CASSPQWGQDTPTGNTIYF. As DNA, the CDR3 is TGTGCCAGTAGTCCACAGTGGGGACAGGATACGCCTACTGGAAACACCATATATTTT.

The V gene is TRBV2, the J gene TRBJ2-5; perhaps TRBD1 as D (7 bases). CDR1 is SNHLY, CDR2 FYNNEI, per germline. The CDR3 is 16 amino acids. V was shortened by 4 bases and J by 5 bases, with 20 bases between the two germline ends. CDR3 DNA sequence: TGTGCCAGCAGTGTTGGACAGCTCTCAGGGGGGGAGACCCAGTACTTC. Its translation: CASSVGQLSGGETQYF.

This sequence joins TRBV19 and TRBJ1-5, with 9 positions matching TRBD1. Looked up from germline, CDR1 is LNHDA and CDR2 is SQIVND (reference sequence). The CDR3 consists of 18 residues. J was trimmed by 7 bases and V by 6 bases; bases with no gene match: 19. CDR3 region: CASRPGTGPSWDKQPQHF. Here the CDR3 DNA reads TGTGCCAGTAGACCAGGGACAGGGCCATCGTGGGATAAGCAGCCCCAGCATTTT.

V usage is TRBV5-1 and J usage is TRBJ1-2, with TRBD1 as a possible D gene (6 bases). The CDR3 is 13 residues long. Trimming took off 4 bases at V and 6 bases at J, with 13 bases between the two ends. The germline CDR1 and CDR2 sequences are SGHRS and YFSETQ. The CDR3 nucleotides read TGCGCCAGCAGCCTGGGGCAGGGGAATGGCTACACCTTC. Its translation is CASSLGQGNGYTF.

Only one count was recorded for this clone. This sequence joins TRBV19 and TRBJ2-1; TRBD2 matches at 7 bases. CDR3 length: 16 residues. Germline V gene lookup returns CDR1 LNHDA and CDR2 SQIVND (reference sequence). V trimming: 4 bases; J trimming: 6 bases; junction bases outside the gene matches: 12. DNA of the CDR3: TGTGCCAGTAGTAACTACCGGGACTACCTACCCAATGAGCAGTTCTTC. It specifies CASSNYRDYLPNEQFF. The complete variable domain, with remaining parts taken from reference TRBV19 and TRBJ2-1, reads DGGITQSPKYLFRKEGQNVTLSCEQNLNHDAMYWYRQDPGQGLRLIYYSQIVNDFQKGDIAEGYSVSREKKESFPLTVTSAQKNPTAFYLCASSNYRDYLPNEQFFGPGTRLTVL.

This clone occurred a few times. V is TRBV10-3 and J is TRBJ2-7; 9 bases align to TRBD1. CDR1 and CDR2 from the germline V gene are ENHRY and SYGVKD. The V gene end was trimmed by 4 bases and the J gene end by 4 bases; junction bases not matched to a gene: 8. This CDR3 is built from 15 residues. The CDR3 spells CAISGTGGHLYEQYF. The CDR3 DNA reads as TGTGCCATCAGTGGAACAGGGGGCCATCTTTACGAGCAGTACTTC.

V and J are TRBV5-6 and TRBJ1-2; no reliable D call. The length of the CDR3 is 11 residues. In germline, CDR1 is SGHDT, CDR2 YYEEEE. The V gene lost 5 bases and the J gene lost 5 bases, with 7 bases spanning the gap. The chain's CDR3 is CASSQQYGYTF. Here the CDR3 DNA reads TGTGCCAGCAGTCAACAGTATGGCTACACCTTC.

The V call is TRBV5-1, the J call TRBJ1-5; D is unresolved. The V end was cut by 1 base, the J end by 4 bases, with 12 bases between. The CDR3 loop spans 15 amino acids. In germline, CDR1 is SGHRS, CDR2 YFSETQ. The DNA of the CDR3 is TGCGCCAGCAGCTTGACGGCCAGCGGGAATCAGCCCCAGCATTTT. Its translation: CASSLTASGNQPQHF.

The rearrangement joins TRBV20-1 to TRBJ2-1, with 10 bases matching TRBD2. Losses at the gene ends were 3 bases for V and 9 bases for J; bases not matched to a gene: 5. The CDR3 loop spans 13 amino acids. Germline V CDR1 and CDR2: DFQATT, SNEGSKA (reference sequence). The CDR3 loop is CSASSQRGGEQFF. The CDR3 DNA sequence: TGCAGTGCTAGTAGCCAGCGGGGGGGTGAGCAGTTCTTC.

The chain recombines TRBV19 with TRBJ2-2; D is unclear. The V gene lost 6 bases and the J gene lost 4 bases, with 18 bases spanning the gap. This CDR3 is built from 16 residues. CDR1 LNHDA and CDR2 SQIVND come from the germline V gene (reference sequence). The chain's CDR3 is CASSPPRQDATGELFF. The CDR3 DNA reads TGTGCCAGTAGCCCGCCCCGGCAGGATGCCACCGGGGAGCTGTTTTTT.

This chain links TRBV29-1 with TRBJ1-5; 8 positions match TRBD1. Unmatched junction bases numbered 6, after V lost 5 bases and J lost 3 bases. The V gene's germline CDR1 is SQVTM and CDR2 ANQGSEA. CDR3 length: 14 amino acids. The CDR3 DNA is TGCAGCGTTAGTGGGACAGGTCCCAATCAGCCCCAGCATTTT. This sequence encodes CSVSGTGPNQPQHF. Drawing the rest from reference TRBV29-1 and TRBJ1-5, the complete variable domain is SAVISQKPSRDICQRGTSLTIQCQVDSQVTMMFWYRQQPGQSLTLIATANQGSEATYESGFVIDKFPISRPNLTFSTLTVSNMSPEDSSIYLCSVSGTGPNQPQHFGDGTRLSIL.

The chain joins TRBV25-1 to TRBJ1-4; D remains ambiguous. CDR1 is MGHDK, CDR2 SYGVNS, per germline. The V and J ends lost 1 base and 0 bases respectively, with 9 bases between them. There are 16 residues in the CDR3. The CDR3 loop is CASSEWSSATNEKLFF. The DNA for the CDR3 is TGTGCCAGCAGTGAATGGAGTTCGGCAACTAATGAAAAACTGTTTTTT.

This chain uses TRBV7-3 with TRBJ1-1, with TRBD1 matching 7 bases. Germline assignment: CDR1 SGHTA and CDR2 FQGTGA. The CDR3 is 14 amino acids. With 0 bases clipped from V and 7 bases from J, the junction kept 5 bases outside the gene matches. The DNA for the CDR3 is TGTGCCAGCAGCTTAACAGGACAGGAAAGTGAAGCTTTCTTT. Translated, it gives CASSLTGQESEAFF.

V and J are TRBV5-1 and TRBJ2-2; 8 nucleotides agree with TRBD2. With 9 bases clipped from V and 1 base from J, the junction kept 5 bases outside the gene matches. The length of the CDR3 is 14 residues. From germline, CDR1 is SGHRS and CDR2 YFSETQ. In DNA form, the CDR3 reads TGCGCCACCACGGCGGGGGGGAACACCGGGGAGCTGTTTTTT. Amino acid sequence: CATTAGGNTGELFF.

The V gene is TRBV5-1, the J gene TRBJ1-1; 8 nucleotides match TRBD1. Germline CDR1 reads SGHRS; CDR2 reads YFSETQ. The CDR3 sequence is 16 residues long. Trimming at V came to 2 bases and at J to 4 bases, leaving 10 bases not matched to a gene. CDR3 nucleotides: TGCGCCAGCAGCTTTAATTCGCCACAGGGGGGCACTGAAGCTTTCTTT. Its translation: CASSFNSPQGGTEAFF.

CDR3 amino acids: CASSSNRVGRSDTQYF. For the CDR3, the DNA is TGTGCCAGCAGCTCCAACAGGGTGGGTCGGTCAGATACGCAGTATTTT. The V gene is TRBV7-2, the J gene TRBJ2-3; D is possibly TRBD1 (6 bases). This CDR3 spans 16 amino acids. Looked up from germline, CDR1 is SGHTA and CDR2 is FQGNSA. V was cut by 4 bases and J by 4 bases, with 18 bases left in between.